This T cell receptor beta chain comes out of a study of OX40 agonist ivuxolimab in advanced cancers. About the research overall: Every 2 weeks, patients got intravenous ivuxolimab at one of six dose levels (0.01-10 mg/kg). Study-wide results and limits: Some of the lowest clonal expansion was seen in partial responders at 0.1-3.0 mg/kg. The expanded peripheral T cells' antigen specificity was not determined.

TCRdb keeps only in-frame clones here, not all; method: immunoSEQ multiplex PCR. The repertoire holds approximately 64,000 clones, with about 83% as singletons. Drawing of blood for sampling happened at baseline, at cycle 4 day 1, and at cycle 7 day 1. From germline, CDR1 is SGHVS and CDR2 FQNEAQ. This CDR3 comprises 17 residues. V dropped 3 bases and J dropped 1 base, with 18 bases sitting between them. About this clone: As yet, its antigen is unknown.

The gene calls are TRBV7-8 and TRBJ1-1; D is unresolved. The sequence came from an adult with an advanced solid tumor such as melanoma, head and neck, liver or kidney cancer. This sample comprised CD4+ or CD8+ T cells sorted from blood, obtained in a trial of the OX40 agonist ivuxolimab. Here the CDR3 reads CASSFRQTVLTNTEAFF. The CDR3 nucleotides read TGTGCCAGCAGCTTCAGGCAGACGGTTCTTACGAACACTGAAGCTTTCTTT.